A selection of T cell receptor beta chains follows, all from one sample in a study of naive and memory T cell subsets. A single record per CDR3 protein comes from TCRdb applying MiXCR to the UMI-ligation and nested PCR reads. Here the sample spans over 110,000 distinct CDR3 sequences, about 20% being singletons. The sample taken for sequencing was naive CD8+ T cells from blood. The receptors were gathered from a human donor in good health. CDR3s include the opening cysteine and the closing phenylalanine or tryptophan. The order of the fields is D gene, V gene, J gene, clone size, CDR3 DNA, CDR3 protein. The D gene is left open where the match is weak. For some rows the clone size is stated as once, few or many, or as a class when expanded; others skip it.

TRBD2	TRBV12-3/TRBV12-4	TRBJ2-1	-	TGTGCCAGCAGCCTCCGACTAGCGGGAGGGTCGCACAATGAGCAGTTCTTC	CASSLRLAGGSHNEQFF
-	TRBV7-6	TRBJ2-1	few	TGTGCCAGCAGCTTTGCCCGGGGATACTACAATGAGCAGTTCTTC	CASSFARGYYNEQFF
-	TRBV20-1	TRBJ2-3	few	TGCAGTGCCCATAAGTGGGAGGACTCAGATACGCAGTATTTT	CSAHKWEDSDTQYF
TRBD1	TRBV27	TRBJ1-4	few	TGTGCCAGCAGTCCAATAGACAGGGACGAAAAACTGTTTTTT	CASSPIDRDEKLFF
-	TRBV20-1	TRBJ1-2	few	TGCAGTGCTCGGACGTTCCGGGACTATGGCTACACCTTC	CSARTFRDYGYTF
TRBD1	TRBV7-2	TRBJ2-7	few	TGTGCCAGCACCAAACCGGGACAGGGGGCCTACGAGCAGTACTTC	CASTKPGQGAYEQYF
TRBD2	TRBV20-1	TRBJ2-7	few	TGCAGTGCCCCTGGACTAGCGGGAGGCTCGTCCTACGAGCAGTACTTC	CSAPGLAGGSSYEQYF
TRBD1	TRBV7-9	TRBJ2-7	few	TGTGCCAGCAGCGCGAGCAGGGGGATCGCCTACGAGCAGTACTTC	CASSASRGIAYEQYF
-	TRBV7-8	TRBJ2-1	-	TGTGCCAGCAGCTTAGCTCCTAGAGAGAACAATGAGCAGTTCTTC	CASSLAPRENNEQFF
TRBD2	TRBV5-6	TRBJ2-1	once	TGTGCCAGCAGCATAGGACTAGCGGGAGTTGATGAGCAGTTCTTC	CASSIGLAGVDEQFF
TRBD1	TRBV28	TRBJ2-7	few	TGTGCCAGCAGTTTTTTCAGGGGGTACGAGCAGTACTTC	CASSFFRGYEQYF
-	TRBV7-8	TRBJ2-7	few	TGTGCCAGCAGCCCCCGGACTGTCGAGGACCACGAGCAGTACTTC	CASSPRTVEDHEQYF
TRBD1	TRBV6-5	TRBJ1-2	few	TGTGCCAGCACGACCGACGGGACAGAGACCTATGGCTACACCTTC	CASTTDGTETYGYTF
TRBD1	TRBV4-2	TRBJ2-7	few	TGTGCCAGCAGCCACCGGACAGGGGGCACATACGAGCAGTACTTC	CASSHRTGGTYEQYF
-	TRBV27	TRBJ2-4	many	TGTGCCAGCAGAGGATTAAGGGGCTCTTTGGACATTCAGTACTTC	CASRGLRGSLDIQYF
TRBD2	TRBV6-5	TRBJ2-1	-	TGTGCCAGCAGCTTTAGCGGGAGGGCTTACAATGAGCAGTTCTTC	CASSFSGRAYNEQFF
-	TRBV5-1	TRBJ2-7	-	TGCGCCAGCAGCTCCGGACTATCGCCCGAGCAGTACTTC	CASSSGLSPEQYF
-	TRBV4-1	TRBJ2-7	many	TGCGCCAGCAGCCAAGACTTGGGGACCGGCTCCTACGAGCAGTACTTC	CASSQDLGTGSYEQYF
-	TRBV6-1	TRBJ2-3	few	TGTGCCAGCATACTGGGACGGAGCACAGATACGCAGTATTTT	CASILGRSTDTQYF
-	TRBV28	TRBJ1-4	-	TGTGCCAGCAGCCTTAGGCAGTTTTATGAAAAACTGTTTTTT	CASSLRQFYEKLFF
TRBD2	TRBV20-1	TRBJ2-2	few	TGCAGTGCTAGAATCAGGCGGGAGGGCCGTATCACCGGGGAGCTGTTTTTT	CSARIRREGRITGELFF
TRBD2	TRBV5-6	TRBJ2-1	-	TGTGCCAGCAGCTCATTTCTAGCGGGAGATGAGCAGTTCTTC	CASSSFLAGDEQFF
TRBD1	TRBV12-5	TRBJ1-1	-	TGTGCTAGTGGCCTGGGACAGGGTCGAGCTTTCTTT	CASGLGQGRAFF
-	TRBV13	TRBJ2-7	-	TGTGCCAGCAGCGTAGGAAAGGGGGCCTACGAGCAGTACTTC	CASSVGKGAYEQYF
-	TRBV6-2/TRBV6-3	TRBJ2-1	-	TGTGCCAGCAGTTACTCTAGGCAGGGGTATGGTGAGCAGTTCTTC	CASSYSRQGYGEQFF
-	TRBV10-2	TRBJ1-3	few	TGCGCCAGCAGTGAAAGTCGAGCAATCAACACCATATATTTT	CASSESRAINTIYF
-	TRBV27	TRBJ1-1	few	TGTGCCAGCAGTTTCACCATGAACACTGAAGCTTTCTTT	CASSFTMNTEAFF
TRBD2	TRBV4-1	TRBJ2-1	few	TGCGCCAGCAGCCAAGCCGGGGGGTCCAATGAGCAGTTCTTC	CASSQAGGSNEQFF
TRBD2	TRBV20-1	TRBJ2-1	few	TGCAGTGCTCTACAAGGACTAGCGAACAATGAGCAGTTCTTC	CSALQGLANNEQFF
-	TRBV2	TRBJ1-2	-	TGTGCCAGCAGTGAAGCTTCGACAGCAAGCCTCTATGGCTACACCTTC	CASSEASTASLYGYTF
-	TRBV13	TRBJ2-7	-	TGTGCCAGCAGCTTGGGTCCGACAGAGAACTACGAGCAGTACTTC	CASSLGPTENYEQYF
TRBD2	TRBV7-9	TRBJ2-7	-	TGTGCCAGCAGCCACATTAGCGGGAGTAAATACGAGCAGTACTTC	CASSHISGSKYEQYF
TRBD1	TRBV7-9	TRBJ2-5	many	TGTGCCAGCAGCCCGACAGGGGAGGACCAAGAGACCCAGTACTTC	CASSPTGEDQETQYF
TRBD2	TRBV28	TRBJ2-7	few	TGTGCCAGCAGTTCTCCAACTAGCGGGAAGGCCTACGAGCAGTACTTC	CASSSPTSGKAYEQYF
-	TRBV4-2	TRBJ2-1	-	TGTGCCAGCAGCCAAGGTCTGGGGTGGTTCTTC	CASSQGLGWFF
-	TRBV28	TRBJ1-4	-	TGTGCCAGCAGTCTCAGGGGTACGACTAATGAAAAACTGTTTTTT	CASSLRGTTNEKLFF
-	TRBV20-1	TRBJ2-7	-	TGCAGTGCTAGGCTCTGGACTTCCGTCTACGAGCAGTACTTC	CSARLWTSVYEQYF
TRBD2	TRBV27	TRBJ2-3	-	TGTGCCAGCAGCTCGCGTCTAGCGGGAGGGATGATCACAGATACGCAGTATTTT	CASSSRLAGGMITDTQYF
-	TRBV7-2	TRBJ1-5	-	TGTGCCAGCAGCGGATCCGGGCCGAATCAGCCCCAGCATTTT	CASSGSGPNQPQHF
-	TRBV4-1	TRBJ1-2	-	TGCGCCAGCAGCCAAGATGTGGGGGGATATGGCTACACCTTC	CASSQDVGGYGYTF
-	TRBV6-5	TRBJ2-1	-	TGTGCCAGCAGTTACCCCCAGGGTGAGCAGTTCTTC	CASSYPQGEQFF
-	TRBV27	TRBJ1-1	-	TGTGCCAGCAGTTTGAGCGGGGGCACGAACACTGAAGCTTTCTTT	CASSLSGGTNTEAFF
-	TRBV28	TRBJ2-3	-	TGTGCCAGCAGTTTTGACTACGGGGCAGATACGCAGTATTTT	CASSFDYGADTQYF
-	TRBV29-1	TRBJ2-1	-	TGCAGCGCCCAGGGACTTAACAATGAGCAGTTCTTC	CSAQGLNNEQFF
-	TRBV7-9	TRBJ1-4	-	TGTGCCAGCAGCTCCTTTACAACTAATGAAAAACTGTTTTTT	CASSSFTTNEKLFF